This record covers a single TCR beta chain. Its antigen is unknown. Germline V CDR1 and CDR2: SNHLY, FYNNEI. This CDR3 contains 12 residues. V was shortened by 4 bases and J by 3 bases, with 7 bases between the two germline ends. This entry belongs to a study of CD8 T cell repertoires and HIV-1 epitope variants. Whole-study context: Enriched T cells were co-cultured with equal numbers of autologous T cell-negative antigen-presenting cells. Study-wide points: Six of nine antigen-specific clonotypes appeared cross-reactive to autologous or escape variants.

TCRdb's copy holds only in-frame clones and misses some; the assay was immunoSEQ multiplex PCR. The repertoire holds 6,800 or so clones, with less than 75% as singletons. The genes are TRBV2 and TRBJ2-7; D not certain. The receptor comes from a male donor with HIV. The sequencing sample was made of cultured CD8+ T cells derived from PBMCs. The CDR3 DNA reads TGTGCCAGCAGTGTTCAGAGCTACGAGCAGTACTTC. It codes for CASSVQSYEQYF.